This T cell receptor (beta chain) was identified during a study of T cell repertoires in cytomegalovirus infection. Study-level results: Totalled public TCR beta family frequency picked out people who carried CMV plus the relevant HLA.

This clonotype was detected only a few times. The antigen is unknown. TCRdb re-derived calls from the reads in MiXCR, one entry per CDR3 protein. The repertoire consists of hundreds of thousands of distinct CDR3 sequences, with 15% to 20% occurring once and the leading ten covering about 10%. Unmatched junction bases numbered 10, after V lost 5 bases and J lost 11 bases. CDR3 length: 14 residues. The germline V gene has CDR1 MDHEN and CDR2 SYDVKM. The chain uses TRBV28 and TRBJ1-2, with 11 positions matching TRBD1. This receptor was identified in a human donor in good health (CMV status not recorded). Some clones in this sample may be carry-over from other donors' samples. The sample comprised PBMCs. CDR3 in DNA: TGTGCCAGCAGTCCCCAAAGGACAGGGGGCCGGTACACCTTC. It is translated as CASSPQRTGGRYTF.